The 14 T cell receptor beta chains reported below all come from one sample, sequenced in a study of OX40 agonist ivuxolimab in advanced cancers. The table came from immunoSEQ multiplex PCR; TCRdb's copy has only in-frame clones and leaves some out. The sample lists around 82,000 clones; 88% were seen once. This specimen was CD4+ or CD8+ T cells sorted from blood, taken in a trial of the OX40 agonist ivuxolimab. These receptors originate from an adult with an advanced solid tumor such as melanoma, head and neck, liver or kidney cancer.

CDR3 sequence reads: CASSLQGAGNEKLFF. The CDR3 DNA sequence: TGTGCCAGCAGCTTGCAGGGGGCGGGTAATGAAAAACTGTTTTTT. This chain uses TRBV11-2 with TRBJ1-4, with 8 bases fitting TRBD1. Trimming at V came to 3 bases and at J to 4 bases, leaving 4 bases not matched to a gene. Germline CDR1 reads SGHAT; CDR2 reads FQNNGV. The CDR3 is 15 residues long.

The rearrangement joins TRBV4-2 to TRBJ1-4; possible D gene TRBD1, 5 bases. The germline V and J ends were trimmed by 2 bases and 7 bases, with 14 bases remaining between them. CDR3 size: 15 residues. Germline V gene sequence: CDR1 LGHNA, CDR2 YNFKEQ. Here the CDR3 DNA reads TGTGCCAGCAGCCAAACCGGGACCGTCGGTGAAAAACTGTTTTTT. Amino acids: CASSQTGTVGEKLFF.

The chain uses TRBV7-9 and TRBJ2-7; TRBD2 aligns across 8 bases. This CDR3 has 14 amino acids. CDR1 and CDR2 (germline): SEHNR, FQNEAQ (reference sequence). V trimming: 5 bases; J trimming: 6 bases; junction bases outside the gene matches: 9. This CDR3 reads CASSTGTRTREQYF. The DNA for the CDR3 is TGTGCCAGCAGCACGGGGACTAGGACGCGCGAGCAGTACTTC.

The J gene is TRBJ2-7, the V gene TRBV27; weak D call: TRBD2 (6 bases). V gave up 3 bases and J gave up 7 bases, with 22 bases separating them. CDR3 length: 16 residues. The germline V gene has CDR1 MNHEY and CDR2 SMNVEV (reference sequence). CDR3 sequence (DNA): TGTGCCAGCAGTTTCCTCCTCCGGCTAACCGCGGGGGAGCAGTACTTC. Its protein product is CASSFLLRLTAGEQYF.

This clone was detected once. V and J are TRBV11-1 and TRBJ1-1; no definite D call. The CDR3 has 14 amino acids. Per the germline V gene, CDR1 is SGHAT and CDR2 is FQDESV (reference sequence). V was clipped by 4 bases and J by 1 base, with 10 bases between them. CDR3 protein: CASSSTPGNTEAFF. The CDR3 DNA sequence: TGTGCCAGCAGCTCTACCCCAGGGAACACTGAAGCTTTCTTT.

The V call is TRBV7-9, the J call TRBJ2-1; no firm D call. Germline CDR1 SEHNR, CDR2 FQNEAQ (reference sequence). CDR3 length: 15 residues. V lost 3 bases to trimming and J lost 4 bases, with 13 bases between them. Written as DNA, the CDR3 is TGTGCCAGCAGCTTGATAAAACGAATGTACAATGAGCAGTTCTTC. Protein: CASSLIKRMYNEQFF.

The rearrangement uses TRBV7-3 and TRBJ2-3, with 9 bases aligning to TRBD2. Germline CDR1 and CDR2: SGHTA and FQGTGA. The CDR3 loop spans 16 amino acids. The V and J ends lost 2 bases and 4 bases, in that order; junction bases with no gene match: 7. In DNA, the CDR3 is TGTGCCAGCAGCTTAGGGGCTAGCGGGGCGGCAGATACGCAGTATTTT. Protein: CASSLGASGAADTQYF. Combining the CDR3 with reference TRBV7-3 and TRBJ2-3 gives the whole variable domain GAGVSQTPSNKVTEKGKYVELRCDPISGHTALYWYRQSLGQGPEFLIYFQGTGAADDSGLPNDRFFAVRPEGSVSTLKIQRTERGDSAVYLCASSLGASGAADTQYFGPGTRLTVL.

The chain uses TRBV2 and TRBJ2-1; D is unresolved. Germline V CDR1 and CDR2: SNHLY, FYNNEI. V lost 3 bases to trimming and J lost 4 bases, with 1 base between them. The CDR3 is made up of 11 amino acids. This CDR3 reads CASSEYNEQFF. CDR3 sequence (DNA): TGTGCCAGCAGTGAGTACAATGAGCAGTTCTTC.

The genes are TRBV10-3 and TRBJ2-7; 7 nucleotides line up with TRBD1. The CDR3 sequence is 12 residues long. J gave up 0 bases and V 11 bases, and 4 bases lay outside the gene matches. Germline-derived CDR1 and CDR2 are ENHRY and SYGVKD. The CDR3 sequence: CASGTASYEQYF. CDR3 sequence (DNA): TGTGCCTCCGGGACAGCCTCCTACGAGCAGTACTTC.

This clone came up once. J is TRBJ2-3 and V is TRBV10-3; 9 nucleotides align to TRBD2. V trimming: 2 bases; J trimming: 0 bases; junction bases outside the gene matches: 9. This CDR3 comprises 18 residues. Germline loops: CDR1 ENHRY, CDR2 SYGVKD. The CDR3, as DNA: TGTGCCATCAGTGAGGGGTTAGCGGGGGACACTAGCACAGATACGCAGTATTTT. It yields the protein CAISEGLAGDTSTDTQYF.

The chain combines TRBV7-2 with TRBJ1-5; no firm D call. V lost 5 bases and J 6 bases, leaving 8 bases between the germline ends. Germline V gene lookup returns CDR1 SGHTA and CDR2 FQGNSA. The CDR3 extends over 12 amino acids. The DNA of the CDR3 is TGTGCCAGCAGCCCATTGGGTCAGCCCCAGCATTTT. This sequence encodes CASSPLGQPQHF.

The CDR3 sequence: CASTPGTGSYNEQFF. DNA of the CDR3: TGTGCCAGCACCCCCGGGACAGGGTCCTACAATGAGCAGTTCTTC. The V gene is TRBV6-5, the J gene TRBJ2-1, with 9 positions matching TRBD1. Per germline, CDR1 MNHEY and CDR2 SVGAGI. V trimming: 7 bases; J trimming: 1 base; junction bases outside the gene matches: 5. CDR3 length equals 15 residues.

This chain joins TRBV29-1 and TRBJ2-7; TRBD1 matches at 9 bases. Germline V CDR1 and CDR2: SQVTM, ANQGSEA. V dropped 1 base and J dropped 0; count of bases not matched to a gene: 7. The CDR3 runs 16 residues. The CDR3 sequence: CSVEGGTGKSSYEQYF. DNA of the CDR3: TGCAGCGTTGAAGGAGGGACAGGGAAAAGCTCCTACGAGCAGTACTTC.

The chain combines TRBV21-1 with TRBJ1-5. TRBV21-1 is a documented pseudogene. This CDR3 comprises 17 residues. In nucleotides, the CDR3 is TGTGCCAGCAGCAAAGGAATGGCCCGGAGAAGGGATCAGCCCCAGCATTTT. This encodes CASSKGMARRRDQPQHF.